Listed here are 12 T cell receptor beta chains from one sample, sequenced in a study of blood T cells in healthy people across ages. It was with a sample-barcoded 5' primer and a J-beta primer mix that a second PCR of about 6 to 12 cycles was run. TCRdb ran MiXCR on the 5' RACE reads and lists one entry per CDR3 protein. The table lists fewer than 1.5 million distinct CDR3 sequences, approximately 40% of them singletons. Sequenced input: blood. The receptors shown here come from a woman aged 18-29 years in good health.

This clonotype showed up just a few times. The rearrangement uses TRBV6-6 and TRBJ2-1; D possibly uses TRBD1 or TRBD2 (7 bases each). This CDR3 contains 14 residues. Trimming removed 2 bases from V and 13 bases from J, with 18 bases in between. In germline, CDR1 is MNHNY, CDR2 SVGAGI (reference sequence). The CDR3 DNA is TGTGCCAGCAGTTACCTTCAGGGGGGGGAGACCCAGTTCTTC. This codes for CASSYLQGGETQFF.

V usage is TRBV15 and J usage is TRBJ2-1, with D uncertain. V was cut by 0 bases and J by 2 bases, with 11 bases left in between. Per the germline V gene, CDR1 is LNHNV and CDR2 is YYDKDF (reference sequence). This CDR3 spans 16 amino acids. The CDR3 spells CATSRDLSGAYNEQFF. Here the CDR3 DNA reads TGTGCCACCAGCAGAGATTTGTCTGGGGCCTACAATGAGCAGTTCTTC. Full variable domain (remainder filled in from reference TRBV15 and TRBJ2-1): DAMVIQNPRYQVTQFGKPVTLSCSQTLNHNVMYWYQQKSSQAPKLLFHYYDKDFNNEADTPDNFQSRRPNTSFCFLDIRSPGLGDTAMYLCATSRDLSGAYNEQFFGPGTRLTVL.

The chain recombines TRBV12-3 or TRBV12-4 with TRBJ2-1; 8 bases are shared with TRBD2. V gave up 5 bases and J gave up 6 bases; unmatched junction bases: 9. The CDR3 is made up of 15 amino acids. The CDR3 coding sequence is TGTGCCAGCAGTGCAGTCGGGGGGGCGTCCAATGAGCAGTTCTTC. As protein: CASSAVGGASNEQFF.

This chain uses TRBV20-1 with TRBJ1-1; TRBD1 agrees at 7 bases. The V gene's germline CDR1 is DFQATT and CDR2 SNEGSKA (reference sequence). Trimming at V came to 0 bases and at J to 1 base, leaving 5 bases not matched to a gene. The CDR3 is made up of 15 amino acids. The CDR3 here is CSAREAAGGNTEAFF. CDR3 nucleotides: TGCAGTGCTAGAGAGGCGGCAGGGGGGAACACTGAAGCTTTCTTT.

This clonotype occurred a few times. The rearrangement links TRBV20-1 to TRBJ2-4; D might be TRBD2 (5 bases). V was trimmed by 4 bases and J by 13 bases, leaving 14 bases between them. In germline, CDR1 is DFQATT, CDR2 SNEGSKA (reference sequence). CDR3 length equals 11 residues. In DNA, the CDR3 is TGCAGTGCTAAACGGAGTGGGGAGCAGTACTTC. This encodes CSAKRSGEQYF.

The chain recombines TRBV6-6 with TRBJ2-3, with D tentatively TRBD2 (7 bases). This CDR3 contains 12 residues. V was clipped by 11 bases and J by 8 bases, with 17 bases between them. The germline CDR1 and CDR2 sequences are MNHNY and SVGAGI (reference sequence). The CDR3 region has the DNA TGTGCCGGGGGGGAGAAGGGGGGTACGCAGTATTTT. Its protein is CAGGEKGGTQYF.

V is TRBV20-1 and J is TRBJ2-3; 10 bases fit TRBD2. J gave up 1 base and V 5 bases, and 6 bases lay outside the gene matches. The CDR3 consists of 15 residues. Looked up from germline, CDR1 is DFQATT and CDR2 is SNEGSKA (reference sequence). In nucleotides, the CDR3 is TGCAGTGCTTATCCCGGGACTAGCGGCACAGATACGCAGTATTTT. Its translation: CSAYPGTSGTDTQYF.

Details on this clonotype: A much larger clone lies one base from this, so it may be a read error. The rearrangement uses TRBV25-1 and TRBJ2-5, with 7 bases matching TRBD1. The V gene's germline CDR1 is MGHDK and CDR2 SYGVNS. The CDR3 extends over 14 amino acids. DNA of the CDR3: TGTGCCAGCAGTGAATGGACAGGCCAAGAGGCCCAGTACTTC. Translating gives CASSEWTGQEAQYF.

Here the CDR3 reads CASSLEGGFREQYF. The CDR3 DNA sequence: TGTGCCAGCAGTTTAGAAGGGGGTTTCCGCGAGCAGTACTTC. J is TRBJ2-7 and V is TRBV27, with D perhaps TRBD1 (6 bases). Between the trimmed V and J ends, which lost 2 bases and 6 bases, there was a span of 14 bases. From germline, CDR1 is MNHEY and CDR2 SMNVEV (reference sequence). CDR3 size: 14 residues.

The gene calls are TRBV12-3 or TRBV12-4 and TRBJ2-7, with D possibly being TRBD2 (6 bases). V was shortened by 4 bases and J by 6 bases, with 25 bases between the two germline ends. This CDR3 is built from 17 residues. The CDR3 nucleotides are TGTGCCAGCAGTTCGAGCAGGGCGGCGGGGATCCATCTCGAGCAGTACTTC. Encoded protein: CASSSSRAAGIHLEQYF.

The CDR3 DNA is TGTGCCAGCACCTTAACCCCGGGATGGAATGAGCAGTTCTTC. Its protein product is CASTLTPGWNEQFF. This rearrangement joins TRBV6-6 to TRBJ2-1, with D possibly being TRBD2 (5 bases). This CDR3 contains 14 residues. CDR1 and CDR2 (germline): MNHNY, SVGAGI (reference sequence). V was cut by 7 bases and J by 7 bases, with 17 bases left in between.

In regard to this clonotype: The junction departs from germline at one end; a sequencing error may be responsible. The chain uses TRBV20-1 and TRBJ1-5, with 9 bases identical to TRBD1. This CDR3 has 17 amino acids. Looked up from germline, CDR1 is DFQATT and CDR2 is SNEGSKA (reference sequence). The CDR3 DNA reads as TGCAGTGCTAGATCGACAGGGGGGATAGTGGGCAATCAGCCCCGGCATTTT. This encodes CSARSTGGIVGNQPRHF.